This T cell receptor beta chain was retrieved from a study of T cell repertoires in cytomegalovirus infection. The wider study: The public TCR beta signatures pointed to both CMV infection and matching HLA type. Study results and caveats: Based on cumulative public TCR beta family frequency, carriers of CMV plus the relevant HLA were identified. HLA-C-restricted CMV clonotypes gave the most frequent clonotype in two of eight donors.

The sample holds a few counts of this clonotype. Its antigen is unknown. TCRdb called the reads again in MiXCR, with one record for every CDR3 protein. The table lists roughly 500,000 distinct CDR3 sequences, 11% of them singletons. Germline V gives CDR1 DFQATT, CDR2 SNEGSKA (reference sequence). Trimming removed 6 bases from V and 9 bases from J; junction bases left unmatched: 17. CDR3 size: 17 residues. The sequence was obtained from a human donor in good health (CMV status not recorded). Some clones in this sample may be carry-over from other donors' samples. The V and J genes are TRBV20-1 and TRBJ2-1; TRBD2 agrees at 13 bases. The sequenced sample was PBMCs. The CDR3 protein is CSADGHAGTSGKAEQFF. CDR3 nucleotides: TGCAGTGCCGACGGCCACGCGGGGACTAGCGGGAAGGCTGAGCAGTTCTTC.